This is a list of T cell receptor beta chains from one sample in a study of blood T cell repertoires in COVID-19. Profiled with immunoSEQ multiplex PCR; TCRdb holds only in-frame clones, not every one. The data contain approximately 290,000 clones, 70% to 90% of them seen just once; the ten biggest clones take up 3.5% to 5.5%. The specimen was PBMCs or T cells enriched from blood (not recorded which). The source of these receptors is a woman between 25 and 40 years old who had recovered from COVID-19. Both conserved end residues are part of each CDR3. D genes are given only for firm matches. Rows may omit the clone size; those that give it use once, few, many or a size class.

J gene,V gene,D gene,clone size,CDR3 protein,CDR3 DNA
TRBJ2-7,TRBV28,TRBD1,-,CASSPPGTGTEQYF,TGTGCCAGCAGCCCACCCGGGACAGGGACCGAGCAGTACTTC
TRBJ1-5,TRBV5-4,-,once,CASRAGLSGNQPQHF,TGTGCCAGCAGGGCAGGGTTGAGTGGCAATCAGCCCCAGCATTTT
TRBJ2-7,TRBV9,TRBD2,-,CASSVGGRGDYEQYF,TGTGCCAGCAGCGTAGGCGGGAGGGGGGATTACGAGCAGTACTTC
TRBJ2-3,TRBV27,TRBD2,-,CASSLMGLASTDTQYF,TGTGCCAGCAGTTTAATGGGACTAGCAAGCACAGATACGCAGTATTTT
TRBJ1-2,TRBV28,TRBD1,-,CASSPVQGSNGYTF,TGTGCCAGCAGTCCAGTACAGGGGAGTAATGGCTACACCTTC
TRBJ1-1,TRBV19,TRBD1,-,CASRLRDRSNTEAFF,TGTGCCAGTAGACTCCGGGACAGGTCCAACACTGAAGCTTTCTTT
TRBJ2-2,TRBV18,TRBD2,-,CASSQLAGTNTGELFF,TGTGCCAGCTCACAACTAGCGGGGACCAACACCGGGGAGCTGTTTTTT
TRBJ1-6,TRBV28,-,-,CASSGTLGGLANSPLHF,TGTGCCAGCAGTGGCACACTGGGGGGTTTAGCAAATTCACCCCTCCACTTT
TRBJ2-7,TRBV6-4,-,-,CASSKRGILRLEQYF,TGTGCCAGCAGTAAACGAGGCATACTACGACTCGAGCAGTACTTC
TRBJ1-6,TRBV7-9,-,-,CASSPARANSPLHF,TGTGCCAGCAGCCCGGCCAGGGCGAATTCACCCCTCCACTTT
TRBJ2-2,TRBV12-3/TRBV12-4,-,-,CASTIDSFRELFF,TGTGCCAGCACTATCGACAGTTTCAGGGAGCTGTTTTTT
TRBJ2-5,TRBV28,TRBD2,-,CASSLFLGLGQETQYF,TGTGCCAGCAGTCTTTTTTTGGGACTAGGGCAAGAGACCCAGTACTTC
TRBJ2-3,TRBV6-5,TRBD1,once,CAIKDGTATDTQYF,TGTGCCATCAAAGACGGGACAGCGACAGATACGCAGTATTTT
TRBJ2-1,TRBV29-1,-,-,CSVEEGWNEQFF,TGCAGCGTTGAGGAGGGCTGGAATGAGCAGTTCTTC
TRBJ1-5,TRBV19,TRBD1,-,CASEDRAHQPQHF,TGTGCCAGCGAGGACAGGGCGCATCAGCCCCAGCATTTT
TRBJ2-3,TRBV2,TRBD2,-,CASSARAGADTDTQYF,TGTGCCAGCAGTGCTCGAGCGGGGGCGGACACAGATACGCAGTATTTT
TRBJ2-7,TRBV29-1,-,many,CSVEGGEKRHEQYF,TGCAGCGTTGAGGGTGGGGAGAAGAGACACGAGCAGTACTTC
TRBJ2-7,TRBV28,TRBD1,-,CASQGVRNEQYF,TGTGCCAGCCAGGGGGTCAGAAACGAGCAGTACTTC
TRBJ1-1,TRBV7-9,-,-,CASSLGRGNTEAFF,TGTGCCAGCAGCTTAGGCAGGGGTAACACTGAAGCTTTCTTT
TRBJ1-2,TRBV21-1,-,-,CASSKPPPRATNYGYTF,TGTGCCAGCAGCAAACCCCCCCCGCGAGCCACTAACTATGGCTACACCTTC
TRBJ2-1,TRBV9,TRBD2,-,CASSFRGLAGHNEQFF,TGTGCCAGCAGCTTCCGGGGACTAGCGGGGCACAATGAGCAGTTCTTC
TRBJ1-1,TRBV10-1,-,-,CASSDPGGNTEAFF,TGCGCCAGCAGTGACCCGGGTGGTAACACTGAAGCTTTCTTT
TRBJ2-7,TRBV5-5,-,-,CASSLGDFSSYEQYF,TGTGCCAGCAGCTTGGGGGACTTCAGCTCCTACGAGCAGTACTTC
TRBJ2-4,TRBV6-1,TRBD2,-,CASSEGLAGPIQYF,TGTGCCAGCAGTGAGGGACTAGCGGGACCGATTCAGTACTTC
TRBJ2-7,TRBV5-1,-,once,CASSLINRAPYEQYF,TGCGCCAGCAGCTTGATAAACAGGGCCCCCTACGAGCAGTACTTC
TRBJ2-7,TRBV11-2,-,-,CASSRGGPRGEQYF,TGTGCCAGCAGTCGCGGGGGCCCAAGGGGCGAGCAGTACTTC
TRBJ1-4,TRBV20-1,TRBD1,-,CSASGRGTGVATNEKLFF,TGCAGTGCTAGTGGCCGTGGGACAGGGGTTGCAACTAATGAAAAACTGTTTTTT
TRBJ2-3,TRBV7-9,TRBD2,-,CASSLGSGRTDTQYF,TGTGCCAGCAGCTTAGGTAGCGGGCGCACAGATACGCAGTATTTT
TRBJ2-3,TRBV7-9,TRBD2,-,CASLYLAGGLGTQYF,TGTGCCAGCTTATACCTAGCGGGAGGCTTGGGCACGCAGTATTTT
TRBJ2-1,TRBV6-4,TRBD2,few,CASSDSTSGGAEQFF,TGTGCCAGCAGTGACTCGACTAGCGGGGGGGCTGAGCAGTTCTTC
TRBJ2-1,TRBV4-2,-,-,CASSQVGPGRTPYFTYNEQFF,TGTGCCAGCAGCCAAGTTGGGCCGGGGAGGACCCCTTATTTCACTTACAATGAGCAGTTCTTC
TRBJ1-5,TRBV18,-,-,CASSPPAGGGNQPQHF,TGTGCCAGCTCACCACCGGCGGGGGGTGGCAATCAGCCCCAGCATTTT
TRBJ1-1,TRBV27,TRBD1,-,CASSLPFRQGSEGLYTEAFF,TGTGCCAGCAGTCTCCCGTTCCGACAGGGGAGTGAGGGCCTGTACACTGAAGCTTTCTTT
TRBJ2-7,TRBV28,TRBD1,-,CASSLRHGTGPYEQYF,TGTGCCAGCAGTTTACGTCACGGGACAGGGCCGTACGAGCAGTACTTC
TRBJ1-1,TRBV5-4,-,-,CASSLVGFAGTTEAFF,TGTGCCAGCAGCTTGGTAGGTTTTGCGGGGACCACTGAAGCTTTCTTT
TRBJ1-5,TRBV28,TRBD1,-,CASTQTGFGNQPQHF,TGTGCCAGCACCCAGACAGGGTTTGGCAATCAGCCCCAGCATTTT
TRBJ1-1,TRBV19,TRBD1,-,CASSIWARGDTEAFF,TGTGCCAGTAGTATTTGGGCCAGGGGGGACACTGAAGCTTTCTTT
TRBJ1-6,TRBV29-1,-,-,CSVETGDNSPLHF,TGCAGCGTTGAAACAGGAGATAATTCACCCCTCCACTTT
TRBJ2-3,TRBV7-9,TRBD1,-,CASSADRGVTDTQYF,TGTGCCAGCAGCGCAGACAGGGGAGTGACAGATACGCAGTATTTT
TRBJ1-6,TRBV5-4,TRBD1,-,CASSNDRGDNSPLHF,TGTGCCAGCAGCAATGACAGGGGGGATAATTCACCCCTCCACTTT
TRBJ2-1,TRBV7-8,TRBD2,-,CASSLSYAGGYNEQFF,TGTGCCAGCAGCTTGAGCTATGCGGGAGGGTACAATGAGCAGTTCTTC
TRBJ2-1,TRBV2,-,-,CASSSAYEQFF,TGTGCCAGCAGTTCAGCGTACGAGCAGTTCTTC
TRBJ1-2,TRBV5-6,TRBD1,-,CASSLLRDRDRGGNGYTF,TGTGCCAGCAGTTTACTCCGGGACAGGGACCGTGGTGGAAATGGCTACACCTTC
TRBJ2-2,TRBV30,-,-,CACQPMGFNTGELFF,TGTGCCTGTCAACCCATGGGCTTTAACACCGGGGAGCTGTTTTTT
TRBJ1-2,TRBV18,TRBD1,-,CASSPTLARRGDYGYTF,TGTGCCAGCTCGCCTACGTTGGCCCGCAGGGGGGACTATGGCTACACCTTC
TRBJ2-1,TRBV2,-,-,CASAQPGLIRDEQFF,TGTGCCAGCGCCCAACCGGGACTTATAAGGGATGAGCAGTTCTTC
TRBJ1-2,TRBV5-5,TRBD1,-,CASSSEDRGLSYGYTF,TGTGCCAGCAGCTCGGAAGACAGGGGGCTCAGCTATGGCTACACCTTC
TRBJ2-2,TRBV6-6,TRBD1,-,CASNPGTGARGELFF,TGTGCCAGCAACCCCGGGACAGGGGCCCGCGGGGAGCTGTTTTTT
TRBJ1-5,TRBV28,-,-,CASSLLPRGRESNQPQHF,TGTGCCAGCAGTTTATTACCCCGGGGTAGGGAGAGCAATCAGCCCCAGCATTTT